The source of this T cell receptor beta chain is a study of T-cell memory formation after mild COVID-19. This CDR3 has 14 residues. Trimming removed 0 bases from V and 1 base from J, with 6 bases in between. Per germline, CDR1 MGHRA and CDR2 YSYEKL. TCRdb processed the 5' RACE reads anew with MiXCR; each CDR3 protein has one entry. The sample holds 350,000 or so distinct CDR3 sequences, around a fifth seen once. Sequenced: PBMCs or a T cell subset sorted from them (not recorded which). This chain connects TRBV4-1 to TRBJ1-1, with D uncertain. The clonotype originates from an adult woman who had mild COVID-19 (a few samples of this study predate the infection). Cell type and time point are not known. The CDR3 here is CASSQDPRNTEAFF. DNA of the CDR3: TGCGCCAGCAGCCAAGATCCCCGGAACACTGAAGCTTTCTTT.